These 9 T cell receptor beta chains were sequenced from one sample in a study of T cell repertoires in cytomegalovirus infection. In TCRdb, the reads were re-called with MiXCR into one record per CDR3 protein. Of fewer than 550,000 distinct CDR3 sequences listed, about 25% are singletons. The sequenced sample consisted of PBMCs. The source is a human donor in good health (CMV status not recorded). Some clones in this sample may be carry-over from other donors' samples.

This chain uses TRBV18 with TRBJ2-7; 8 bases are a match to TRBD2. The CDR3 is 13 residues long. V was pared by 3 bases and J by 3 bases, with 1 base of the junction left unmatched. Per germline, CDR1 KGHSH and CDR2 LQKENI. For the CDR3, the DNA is TGTGCCAGCTCACCGCGGGGGGACTACGAGCAGTACTTC. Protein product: CASSPRGDYEQYF.

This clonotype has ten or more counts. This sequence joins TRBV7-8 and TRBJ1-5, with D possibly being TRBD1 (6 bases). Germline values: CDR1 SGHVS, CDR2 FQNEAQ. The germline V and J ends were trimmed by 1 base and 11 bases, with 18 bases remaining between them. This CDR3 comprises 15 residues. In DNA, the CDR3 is TGTGCCAGCAGCTTAGTATTAGGGGGGGTGCGATCCCAGCATTTT. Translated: CASSLVLGGVRSQHF.

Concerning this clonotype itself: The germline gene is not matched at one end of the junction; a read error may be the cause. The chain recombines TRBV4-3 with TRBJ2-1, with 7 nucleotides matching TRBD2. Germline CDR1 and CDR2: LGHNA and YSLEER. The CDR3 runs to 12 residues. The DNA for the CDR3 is TGCGCCAGCAGCCAAAAAGGGACTACCCTCCTCTTC. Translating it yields CASSQKGTTLLF.

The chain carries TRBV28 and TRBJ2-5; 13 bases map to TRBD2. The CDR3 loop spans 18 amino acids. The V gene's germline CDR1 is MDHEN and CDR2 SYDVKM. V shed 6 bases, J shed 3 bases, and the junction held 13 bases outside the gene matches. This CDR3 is CASRGVGWGLAGKETQYF. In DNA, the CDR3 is TGTGCCAGCAGGGGAGTGGGATGGGGACTAGCGGGAAAAGAGACCCAGTACTTC.

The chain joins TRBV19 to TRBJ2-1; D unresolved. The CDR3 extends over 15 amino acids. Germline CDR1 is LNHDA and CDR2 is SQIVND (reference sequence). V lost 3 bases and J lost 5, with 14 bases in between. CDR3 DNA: TGTGCCAGTAGTATCAGATTGACGGGCGACAATGAGCAGTTCTTC. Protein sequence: CASSIRLTGDNEQFF. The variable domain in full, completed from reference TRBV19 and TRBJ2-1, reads DGGITQSPKYLFRKEGQNVTLSCEQNLNHDAMYWYRQDPGQGLRLIYYSQIVNDFQKGDIAEGYSVSREKKESFPLTVTSAQKNPTAFYLCASSIRLTGDNEQFFGPGTRLTVL.

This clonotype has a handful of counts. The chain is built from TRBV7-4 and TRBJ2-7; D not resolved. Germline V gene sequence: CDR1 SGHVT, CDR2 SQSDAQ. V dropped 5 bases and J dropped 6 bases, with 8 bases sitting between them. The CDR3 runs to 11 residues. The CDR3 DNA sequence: TGTGCCAGCAGCCCGATGGTCGAGCAGTACTTC. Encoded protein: CASSPMVEQYF.

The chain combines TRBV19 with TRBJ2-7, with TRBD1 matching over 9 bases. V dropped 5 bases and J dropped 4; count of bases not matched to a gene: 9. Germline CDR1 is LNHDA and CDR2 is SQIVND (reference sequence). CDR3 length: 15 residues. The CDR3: CASSGITGGWYEQYF. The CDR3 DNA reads TGTGCCAGTAGTGGAATTACAGGGGGCTGGTACGAGCAGTACTTC.

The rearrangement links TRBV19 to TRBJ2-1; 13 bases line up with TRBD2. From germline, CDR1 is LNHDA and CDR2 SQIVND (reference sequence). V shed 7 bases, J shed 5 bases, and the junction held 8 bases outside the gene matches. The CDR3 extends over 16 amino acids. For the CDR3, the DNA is TGTGCCAGTACCATGTTAGGGACTAGCGGGAACAATGAGCAGTTCTTC. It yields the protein CASTMLGTSGNNEQFF.

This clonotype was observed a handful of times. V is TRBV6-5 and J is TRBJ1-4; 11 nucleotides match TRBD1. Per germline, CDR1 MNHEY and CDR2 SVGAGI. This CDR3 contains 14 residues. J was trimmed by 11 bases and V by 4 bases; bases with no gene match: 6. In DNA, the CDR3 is TGTGCCAGCAGTTCCGCCGGGACAGGGGGGAAACTGTTTTTT. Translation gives CASSSAGTGGKLFF.